This T cell receptor beta chain was documented in a study of shared clonotypes between healthy human individuals. Study in general: Used for every donor were three CD4 naive, three CD4 memory, two CD8 naive and one CD8 memory plate.

General observations from the study: Sequencing depth was a factor that was expected to affect clonotype sharing among donors.

In the case of this clone: The antigen remains unidentified.

Generated by immunoSEQ multiplex PCR, the TCRdb table keeps only in-frame clones and is missing some. The table lists about 2.1 million clones, approximately 94% of them singletons, with about 1.5% in the top ten. Germline-derived CDR1 and CDR2 are MNHEY and SVGAGI. This CDR3 region has 14 residues. V lost 0 bases and J lost 5, with 10 bases in between. CD45RO-negative, CCR7-positively selected cells formed the naive CD8 fraction, excluding terminally differentiated effector memory CD45RA+ cells. The TCR was taken from a man between 18 and 29 years old in good health. Some clones in this sample may be carry-over from other donors' samples. Material: naive CD8+ T cells from PBMCs. The chain links TRBV6-5 to TRBJ1-1; D is undetermined. The CDR3 DNA reads as TGTGCCAGCAGTTACTCGTGGGCGGGGACTGAAGCTTTCTTT. It translates to CASSYSWAGTEAFF.